This T cell receptor beta chain was captured by sequencing in a study of T-cell reconstitution after alpha-beta-depleted transplantation in children. Whole-study results and caveats: After transplant, high TCRbeta diversity at day 60 in some patients arose from surviving recipient T cells and thymic progenitors.

TCRbeta library preparation incorporated unique molecular identifiers. TCRdb analysed the PCR reads with MiXCR anew, one entry per CDR3 protein. The table records 450,000 to 700,000 distinct CDR3 sequences, more than 20% of them present only once. Regarding this clonotype: Its matching antigen is unknown.

The sequence came from a boy under three years old with Wiskott-Aldrich syndrome, due to receive a stem cell transplant. This specimen consisted of PBMCs, obtained before TCRalphabeta/CD19-depleted stem cell transplant.

This CDR3 reads CIPGGVRTYEQYF. CDR3 nucleotides: TGCATCCCGGGGGGAGTGCGAACATACGAGCAGTACTTC. The rearrangement joins TRBV20-1 to TRBJ2-7; 7 bases line up with TRBD2. The germline CDR1 and CDR2 sequences are DFQATT and SNEGSKA (reference sequence). The CDR3 has 13 amino acids.